The T cell receptor beta chain described here comes from a study of CD8 T cells in Susac syndrome. Random hexamers were used to reverse transcribe the RNA input (roughly 0.5 to 1 ug). In TCRdb, the immunoSEQ multiplex PCR reads were re-called with MiXCR into one record per CDR3 protein. The table lists some 52,000 distinct CDR3 sequences, roughly 93% of them singletons, with 0.4% to 0.65% in the top ten. V was pared by 4 bases and J by 3 bases, with 13 bases of the junction left unmatched. The CDR3 extends over 18 amino acids. In germline, CDR1 is SEHNR, CDR2 FQNEAQ (reference sequence). The rearrangement uses TRBV7-9 and TRBJ2-1, with 9 positions matching TRBD1. The clonotype was recovered from a human donor with multiple sclerosis. Sequencing used CD8+ T cells from PBMCs. The CDR3 DNA is TGTGCCAGCAGCTGGTCCCCTTCGGGGACAGGGTTCTACAATGAGCAGTTCTTC. It codes for CASSWSPSGTGFYNEQFF.